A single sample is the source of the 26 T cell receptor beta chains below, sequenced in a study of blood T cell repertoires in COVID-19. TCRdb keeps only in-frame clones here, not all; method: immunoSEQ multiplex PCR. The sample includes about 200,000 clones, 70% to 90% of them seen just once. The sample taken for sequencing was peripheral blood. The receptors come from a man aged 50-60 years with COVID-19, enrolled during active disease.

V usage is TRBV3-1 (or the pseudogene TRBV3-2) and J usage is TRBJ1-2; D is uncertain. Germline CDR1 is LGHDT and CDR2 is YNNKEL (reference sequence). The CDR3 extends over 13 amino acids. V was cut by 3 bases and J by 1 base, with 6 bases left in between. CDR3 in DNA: TGTGCCAGCAGCCACGCGGATAACTATGGCTACACCTTC. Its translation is CASSHADNYGYTF.

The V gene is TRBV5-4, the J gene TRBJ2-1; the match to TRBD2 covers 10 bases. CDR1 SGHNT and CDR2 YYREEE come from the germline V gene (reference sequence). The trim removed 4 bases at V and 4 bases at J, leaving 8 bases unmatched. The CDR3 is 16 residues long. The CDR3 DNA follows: TGTGCCAGCAGCACTACCTCGGGACTAGCGTACAATGAGCAGTTCTTC. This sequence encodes CASSTTSGLAYNEQFF.

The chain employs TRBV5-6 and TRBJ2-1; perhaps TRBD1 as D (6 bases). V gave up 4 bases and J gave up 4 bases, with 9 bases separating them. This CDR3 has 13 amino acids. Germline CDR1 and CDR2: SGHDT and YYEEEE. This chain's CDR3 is CASSGTKYNEQFF. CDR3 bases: TGTGCCAGCAGCGGGACAAAATACAATGAGCAGTTCTTC.

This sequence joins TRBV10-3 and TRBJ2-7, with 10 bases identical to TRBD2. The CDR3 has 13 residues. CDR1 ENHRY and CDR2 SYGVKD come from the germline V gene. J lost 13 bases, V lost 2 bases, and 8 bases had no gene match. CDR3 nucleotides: TGTGCCATCAGTGAGGCTAGCGGGAGTGGTTTTTACTTC. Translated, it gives CAISEASGSGFYF.

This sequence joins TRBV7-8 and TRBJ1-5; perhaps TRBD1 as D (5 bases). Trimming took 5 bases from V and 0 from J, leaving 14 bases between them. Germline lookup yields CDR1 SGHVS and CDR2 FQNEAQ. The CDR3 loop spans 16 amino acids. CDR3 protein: CASSTDRDFSNQPQHF. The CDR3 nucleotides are TGTGCCAGCAGCACGGACCGGGACTTTAGCAATCAGCCCCAGCATTTT.

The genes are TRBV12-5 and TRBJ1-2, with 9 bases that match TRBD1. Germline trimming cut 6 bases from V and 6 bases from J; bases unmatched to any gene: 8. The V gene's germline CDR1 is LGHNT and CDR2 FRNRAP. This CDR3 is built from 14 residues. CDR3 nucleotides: TGTGCTAGTGGCCCCGGGGGGACAGGGAATGGCTACACCTTC. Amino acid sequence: CASGPGGTGNGYTF.

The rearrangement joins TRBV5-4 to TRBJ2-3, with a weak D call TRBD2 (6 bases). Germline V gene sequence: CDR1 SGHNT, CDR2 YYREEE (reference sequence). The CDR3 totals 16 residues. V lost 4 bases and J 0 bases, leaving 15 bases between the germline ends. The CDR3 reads CASSDPWAGSTDTQYF. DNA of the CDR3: TGTGCCAGCAGCGACCCCTGGGCGGGAAGCACAGATACGCAGTATTTT.

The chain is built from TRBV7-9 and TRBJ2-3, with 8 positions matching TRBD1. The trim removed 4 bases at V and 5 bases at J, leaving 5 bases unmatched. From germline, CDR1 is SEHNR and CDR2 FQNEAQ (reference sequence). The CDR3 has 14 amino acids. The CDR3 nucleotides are TGTGCCAGCAGCTCCGGACAGGGCCAAGATACGCAGTATTTT. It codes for CASSSGQGQDTQYF.

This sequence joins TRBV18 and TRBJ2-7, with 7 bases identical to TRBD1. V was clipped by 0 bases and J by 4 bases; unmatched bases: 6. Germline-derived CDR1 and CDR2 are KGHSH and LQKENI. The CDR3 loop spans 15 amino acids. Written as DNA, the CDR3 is TGTGCCAGCTCACCACCGACAGGGAGTTGGTACGAGCAGTACTTC. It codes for CASSPPTGSWYEQYF.

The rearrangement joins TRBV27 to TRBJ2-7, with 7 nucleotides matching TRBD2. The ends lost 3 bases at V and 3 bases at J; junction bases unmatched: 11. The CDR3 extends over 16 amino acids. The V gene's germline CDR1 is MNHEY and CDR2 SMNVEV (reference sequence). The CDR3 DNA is TGTGCCAGCAGTTTCTCGGGCCCCGGGGGGTACTACGAGCAGTACTTC. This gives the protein CASSFSGPGGYYEQYF.

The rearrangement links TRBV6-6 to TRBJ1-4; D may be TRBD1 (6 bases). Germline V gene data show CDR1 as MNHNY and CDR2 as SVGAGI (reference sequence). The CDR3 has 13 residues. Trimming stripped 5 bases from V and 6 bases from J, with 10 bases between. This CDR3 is CASSTGMDEKLFF. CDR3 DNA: TGTGCCAGCAGTACAGGGATGGATGAAAAACTGTTTTTT.

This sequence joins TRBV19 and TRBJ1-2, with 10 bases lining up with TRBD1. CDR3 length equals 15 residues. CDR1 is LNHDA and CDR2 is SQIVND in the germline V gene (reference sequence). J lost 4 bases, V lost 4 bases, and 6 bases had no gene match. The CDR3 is CASSKTGQGVYGYTF. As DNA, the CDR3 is TGTGCCAGTAGTAAGACCGGACAGGGGGTCTATGGCTACACCTTC. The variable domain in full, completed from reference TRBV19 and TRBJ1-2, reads DGGITQSPKYLFRKEGQNVTLSCEQNLNHDAMYWYRQDPGQGLRLIYYSQIVNDFQKGDIAEGYSVSREKKESFPLTVTSAQKNPTAFYLCASSKTGQGVYGYTFGSGTRLTVV.

In DNA, the CDR3 is TGTGCCAGTAGTCTTATAGCGGGACACCCTAAAGAGACCCAGTACTTC. The encoded protein is CASSLIAGHPKETQYF. This chain joins TRBV19 and TRBJ2-5; TRBD2 agrees at 8 bases. The germline V gene has CDR1 LNHDA and CDR2 SQIVND (reference sequence). The CDR3 has 16 residues. V gave up 5 bases and J gave up 3 bases; unmatched junction bases: 11.

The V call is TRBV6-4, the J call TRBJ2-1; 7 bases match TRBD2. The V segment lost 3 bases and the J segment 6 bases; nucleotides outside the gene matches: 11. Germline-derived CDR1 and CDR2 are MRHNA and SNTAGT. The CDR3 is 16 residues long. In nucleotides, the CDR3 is TGTGCCAGCAGTGAGATGACGGGGGGAAGACCCAATGAGCAGTTCTTC. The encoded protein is CASSEMTGGRPNEQFF.

CDR3 DNA: TGTGCCAGCAGCGAACCGGGACAGGGTAACGAAAAACTGTTTTTT. It encodes CASSEPGQGNEKLFF. The chain uses TRBV4-2 and TRBJ1-4, with 9 bases that match TRBD1. The germline V gene has CDR1 LGHNA and CDR2 YNFKEQ. J gave up 8 bases and V 5 bases, and 9 bases lay outside the gene matches. This CDR3 contains 15 residues.

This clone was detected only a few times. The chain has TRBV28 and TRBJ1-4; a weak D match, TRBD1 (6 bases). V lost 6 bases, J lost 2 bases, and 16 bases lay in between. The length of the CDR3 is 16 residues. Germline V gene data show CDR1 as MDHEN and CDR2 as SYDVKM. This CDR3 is CASSRYRASTNEKLFF. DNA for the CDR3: TGTGCCAGCAGCCGATACAGGGCCTCCACTAATGAAAAACTGTTTTTT.

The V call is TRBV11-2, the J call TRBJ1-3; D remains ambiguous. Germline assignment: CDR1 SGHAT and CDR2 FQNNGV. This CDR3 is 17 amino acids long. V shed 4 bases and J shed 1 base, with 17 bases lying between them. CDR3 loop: CASSSLRRDPSGNTIYF. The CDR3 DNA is TGTGCCAGCAGCTCCCTCAGGAGGGATCCTTCTGGAAACACCATATATTTT. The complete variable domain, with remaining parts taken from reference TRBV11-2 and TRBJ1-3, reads EAGVAQSPRYKIIEKRQSVAFWCNPISGHATLYWYQQILGQGPKLLIQFQNNGVVDDSQLPKDRFSAERLKGVDSTLKIQPAKLEDSAVYLCASSSLRRDPSGNTIYFGEGSWLTVV.

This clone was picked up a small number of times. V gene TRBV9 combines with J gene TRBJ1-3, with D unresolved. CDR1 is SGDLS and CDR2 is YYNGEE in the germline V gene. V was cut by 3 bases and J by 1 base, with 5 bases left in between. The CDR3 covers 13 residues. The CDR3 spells CASSGVSGNTIYF. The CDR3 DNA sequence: TGTGCCAGCAGCGGAGTTTCTGGAAACACCATATATTTT.

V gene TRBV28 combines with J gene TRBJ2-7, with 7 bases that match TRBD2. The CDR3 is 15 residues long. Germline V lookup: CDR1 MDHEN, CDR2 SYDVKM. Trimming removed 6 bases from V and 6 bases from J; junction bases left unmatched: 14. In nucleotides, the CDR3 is TGTGCCAGCAGCGGGGAGGGGTACGGGCTAGCCGAGCAGTACTTC. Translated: CASSGEGYGLAEQYF.

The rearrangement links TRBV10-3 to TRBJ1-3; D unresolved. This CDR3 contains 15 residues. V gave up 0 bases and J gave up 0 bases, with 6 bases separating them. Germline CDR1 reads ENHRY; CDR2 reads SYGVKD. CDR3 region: CAISESRFSGNTIYF. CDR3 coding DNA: TGTGCCATCAGTGAGTCGAGGTTCTCTGGAAACACCATATATTTT.

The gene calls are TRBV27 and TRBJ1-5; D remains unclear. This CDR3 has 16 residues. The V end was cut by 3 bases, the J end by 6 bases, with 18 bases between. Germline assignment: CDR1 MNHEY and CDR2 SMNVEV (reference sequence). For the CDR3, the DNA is TGTGCCAGCAGTTTTTCGTTTGGGTCGGGTCGTCAGCCCCAGCATTTT. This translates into CASSFSFGSGRQPQHF.

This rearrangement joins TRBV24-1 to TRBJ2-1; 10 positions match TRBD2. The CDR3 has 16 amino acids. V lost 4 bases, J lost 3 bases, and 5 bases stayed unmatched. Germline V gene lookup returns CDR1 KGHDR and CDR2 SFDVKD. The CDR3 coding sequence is TGTGCCACCAGTGACCCCACTAGCGGGAACTACAATGAGCAGTTCTTC. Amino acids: CATSDPTSGNYNEQFF.

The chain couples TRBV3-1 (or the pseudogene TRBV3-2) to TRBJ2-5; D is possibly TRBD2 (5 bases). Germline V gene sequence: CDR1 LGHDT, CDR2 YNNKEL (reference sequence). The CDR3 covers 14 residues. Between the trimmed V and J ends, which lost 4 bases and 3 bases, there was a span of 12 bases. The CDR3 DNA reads TGTGCCAGCAGCCCTCGGACTGCCGAAGAGACCCAGTACTTC. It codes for CASSPRTAEETQYF.

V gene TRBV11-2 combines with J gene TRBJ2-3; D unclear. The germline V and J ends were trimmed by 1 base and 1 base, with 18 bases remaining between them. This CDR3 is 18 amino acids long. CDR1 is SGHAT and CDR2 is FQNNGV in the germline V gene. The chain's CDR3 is CASSLGRGSARGTDTQYF. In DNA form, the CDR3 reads TGTGCCAGCAGCTTAGGACGCGGTTCGGCCCGAGGCACAGATACGCAGTATTTT.

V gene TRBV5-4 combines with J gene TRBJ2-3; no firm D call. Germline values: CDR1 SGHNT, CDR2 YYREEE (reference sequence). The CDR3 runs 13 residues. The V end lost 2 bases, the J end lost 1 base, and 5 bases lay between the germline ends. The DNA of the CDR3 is TGTGCCAGCAGCTTTTCTGGCACAGATACGCAGTATTTT. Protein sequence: CASSFSGTDTQYF.

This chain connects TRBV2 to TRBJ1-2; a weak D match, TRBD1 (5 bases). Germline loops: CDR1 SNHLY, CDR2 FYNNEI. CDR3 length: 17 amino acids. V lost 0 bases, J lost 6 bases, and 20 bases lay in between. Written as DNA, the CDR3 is TGTGCCAGCAGTGAAGCGCTTCCTGGAGGGGTTGAACATGGCTACACCTTC. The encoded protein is CASSEALPGGVEHGYTF.